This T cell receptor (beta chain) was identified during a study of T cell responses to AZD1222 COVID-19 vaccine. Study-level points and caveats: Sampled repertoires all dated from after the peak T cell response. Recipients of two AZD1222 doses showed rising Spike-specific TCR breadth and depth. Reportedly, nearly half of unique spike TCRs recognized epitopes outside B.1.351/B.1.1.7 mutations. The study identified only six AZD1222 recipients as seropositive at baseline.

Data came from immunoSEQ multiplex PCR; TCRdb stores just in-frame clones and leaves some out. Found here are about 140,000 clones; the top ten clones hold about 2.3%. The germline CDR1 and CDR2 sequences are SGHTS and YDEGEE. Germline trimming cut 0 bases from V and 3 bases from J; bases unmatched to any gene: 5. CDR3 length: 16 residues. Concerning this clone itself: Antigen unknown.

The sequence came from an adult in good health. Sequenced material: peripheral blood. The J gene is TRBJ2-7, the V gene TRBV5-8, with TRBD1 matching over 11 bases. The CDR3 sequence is CASSLGTGGAFYEQYF. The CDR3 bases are TGTGCCAGCAGCTTGGGGACAGGGGGCGCATTCTACGAGCAGTACTTC.